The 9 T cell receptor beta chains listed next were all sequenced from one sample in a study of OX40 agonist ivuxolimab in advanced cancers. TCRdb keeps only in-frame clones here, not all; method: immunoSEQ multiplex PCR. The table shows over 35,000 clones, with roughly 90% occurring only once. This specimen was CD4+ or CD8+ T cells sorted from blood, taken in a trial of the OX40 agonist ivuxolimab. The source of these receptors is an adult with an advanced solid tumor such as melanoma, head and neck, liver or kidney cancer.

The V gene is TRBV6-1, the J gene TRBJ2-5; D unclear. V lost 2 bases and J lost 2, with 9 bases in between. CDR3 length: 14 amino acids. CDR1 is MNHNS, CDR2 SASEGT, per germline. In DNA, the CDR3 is TGTGCCAGCAGTGAAAGCTGGGCACAAGAGACCCAGTACTTC. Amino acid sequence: CASSESWAQETQYF.

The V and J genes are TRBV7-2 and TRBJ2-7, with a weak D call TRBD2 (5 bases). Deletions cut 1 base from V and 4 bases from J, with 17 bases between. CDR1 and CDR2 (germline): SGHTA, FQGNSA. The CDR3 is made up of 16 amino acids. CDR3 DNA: TGTGCCAGCAGCTTAGGAGGGCCCCAAGGAATTTACGAGCAGTACTTC. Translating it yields CASSLGGPQGIYEQYF.

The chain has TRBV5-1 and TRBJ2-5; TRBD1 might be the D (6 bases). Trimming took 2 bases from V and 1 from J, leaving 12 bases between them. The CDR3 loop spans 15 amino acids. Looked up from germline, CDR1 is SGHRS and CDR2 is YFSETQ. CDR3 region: CASSFRGNAQETQYF. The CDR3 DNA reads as TGCGCCAGCAGCTTCAGGGGCAACGCCCAAGAGACCCAGTACTTC.

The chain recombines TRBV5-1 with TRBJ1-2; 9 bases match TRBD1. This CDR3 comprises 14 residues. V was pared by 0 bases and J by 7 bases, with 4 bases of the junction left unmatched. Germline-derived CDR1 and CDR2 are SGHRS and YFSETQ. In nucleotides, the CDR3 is TGCGCCAGCAGCTTGGCGGGACAGGGTGGTGGCTACACCTTC. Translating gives CASSLAGQGGGYTF.

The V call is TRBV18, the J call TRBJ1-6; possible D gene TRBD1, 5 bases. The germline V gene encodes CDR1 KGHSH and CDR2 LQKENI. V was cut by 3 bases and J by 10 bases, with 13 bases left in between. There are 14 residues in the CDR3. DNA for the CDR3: TGTGCCAGCTCACCGGGACTAGGCGGCTCACCCCTCCACTTT. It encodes CASSPGLGGSPLHF.

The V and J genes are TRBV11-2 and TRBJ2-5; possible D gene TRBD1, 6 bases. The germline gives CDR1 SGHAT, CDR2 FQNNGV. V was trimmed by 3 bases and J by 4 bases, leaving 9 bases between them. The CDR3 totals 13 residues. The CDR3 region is CASSFPGAETQYF. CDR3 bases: TGTGCCAGCAGCTTTCCAGGGGCAGAGACCCAGTACTTC.

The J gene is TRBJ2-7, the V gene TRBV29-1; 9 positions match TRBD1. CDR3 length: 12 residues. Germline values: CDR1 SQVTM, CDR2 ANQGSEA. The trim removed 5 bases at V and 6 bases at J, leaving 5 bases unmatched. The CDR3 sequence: CSVLDRGVEQYF. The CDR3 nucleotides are TGCAGCGTTTTGGACAGGGGTGTCGAGCAGTACTTC.

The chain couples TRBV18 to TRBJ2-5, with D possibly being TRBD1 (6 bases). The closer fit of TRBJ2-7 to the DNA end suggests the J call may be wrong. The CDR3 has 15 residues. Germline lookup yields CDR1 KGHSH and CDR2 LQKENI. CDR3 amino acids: CASSPGPGATYEQYF. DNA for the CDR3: TGTGCCAGCTCCCCGGGCCCAGGGGCCACCTACGAGCAGTACTTC.

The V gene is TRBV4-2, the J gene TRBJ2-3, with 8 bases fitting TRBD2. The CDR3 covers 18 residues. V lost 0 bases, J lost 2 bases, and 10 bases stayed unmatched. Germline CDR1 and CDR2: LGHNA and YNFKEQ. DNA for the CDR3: TGTGCCAGCAGCCAAGAGGTGAGGGTAGCGGGGTCCACAGATACGCAGTATTTT. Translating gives CASSQEVRVAGSTDTQYF.